This entry is about one T cell receptor beta chain. In the authors' methods: Amplification with reference gene primers provided the estimates of nucleated cell counts. Sequencing was performed with immunoSEQ multiplex PCR; in TCRdb, only in-frame clones are kept and a portion is missing. The V and J calls and clone size are taken from that table; D and trimming were inferred from the DNA. Of a few hundred thousand clones in the sample, approximately 85% were seen once. Seattle's enrolled individuals joined amid active infection and were then monitored longitudinally. V dropped 6 bases and J dropped 9 bases, with 18 bases sitting between them. Germline CDR1 is MNHEY and CDR2 is SVGAGI. The CDR3 has 15 residues. This specimen belongs to a study of blood T cell repertoires in COVID-19. Study-level information: COVID-19 samples, acute and convalescent, were from the United States, Italy and Spain. The cDNA or gDNA used as material had been derived from T cells, B-cell-depleted T cells, or PBMCs.

The clonotype was recovered from a human donor with COVID-19, enrolled during active disease. The donor label of this sample is uncertain. The chain joins TRBV6-5 to TRBJ1-6, with D hard to call. Sequencing input: peripheral blood. This CDR3 is CASSGGRYETSPLHF. The CDR3 DNA follows: TGTGCCAGCAGCGGAGGGCGATACGAGACTTCACCCCTCCACTTT.